Included here is one T cell receptor beta chain sequence, with context. There is no known antigen for this receptor. It has no much larger one-base neighbor in the sample; base qualities were not kept. The sample belongs to a study of shared clonotypes between healthy human individuals (dated by TCRdb to 2018 to 2021). Background for the entire study: A few men and a couple of women, aged 18 to 49 years, made up the cohort. Per donor, three plates each were used for CD4 naive and CD4 memory, two for CD8 naive, and one for CD8 memory. To increase sequencing depth and limit assay-specific biases, different laboratories used diverse techniques to prepare libraries and sequence TCR repertoires. Each donor's leukapheresis produced roughly between roughly 0.94 and 9.5 billion PBMCs. Blood TCR repertoires of about 5 healthy adults were deeply sequenced to estimate repertoire size and the extent of clonotype sharing between individuals. Broader findings and caveats from the paper: Pairwise subsampling led to the expectation that sequencing depth would affect the degree of clonotype sharing among donors. Incomplete sequencing was indicated by rarefaction of sorted-subset datasets, despite the large sequencing depth. The small number of donors limited the genetic and exposure-history diversity represented. Across four donors, around 5% of naive CD4, roughly 3.5% of naive CD8, under 2.5% of memory CD4, and approximately 0.42% of memory CD8 clonotypes were shared. Sampling was restricted to blood, and TCR repertoires in tissues likely differ from the TCR repertoires found in blood. Naive subsets generally had larger estimated clonotype richness than memory subsets did. Compared with non-shared clonotypes, the clonotypes found in all four sorted-subset donors had higher generation probabilities.

TCR CDR3 regions were amplified from genomic DNA by multiplex PCR using the deep immunoSEQ assay. Genomic DNA extracted from each cell subset was distributed evenly over all wells of several immunoSEQ 96-well plates, and each plate served as one replicate. Each replicate PCR for sorted subsets received roughly 0.2 ug genomic DNA, equal to roughly 33,000 T cell genomes. Purified libraries were quantified with a Qubit 3.0 fluorometer, sized on a Bioanalyzer 2100, and re-quantified with the KAPA Library Quantification kit. A separate single-read 150-cycle Illumina NextSeq 550 flow cell was used to sequence each immunoSEQ 96-well plate. As for how the authors treated the data: Because the immunoSEQ output included only junctional sequences and no quality scores, the filtering could not be the same as the filtering used for full-length reads. To assign V/J genes and CDR3, sequences were annotated using PyIR, a Python wrapper for IgBLAST v1.9, with IMGT germline references. Reads were removed for weak V/J assignments (E-value above 1e-6), missing CDR3, stop codons, out-of-frame junctions, or ambiguous translated residues. V3J clonotypes were defined as sequences sharing an identical inferred V gene, J gene, and CDR3 amino acid sequence. To compute the percentage overlap between repertoires, the number of shared unique clonotypes was divided by the size of the smaller repertoire. Repertoire richness was assessed with RTK rarefaction, the Chao1 estimator, and Recon v2.1 estimates of unobserved clonotypes. Generation probabilities were computed with OLGA for all TCRbeta clonotypes obtained by the gDNA method from several donors. TCRdb took over this immuneACCESS table, retaining in-frame rearrangements with V and J assigned. Such tables are incomplete; in checked studies, under half of the missing clones stem from an unresolved V gene, and the remainder is unexplained. V, J and clone size derive from that table, while D and trimming were established from the DNA sequence. This sample comprises 2 million to 2.5 million clones, 85% to 95% of them detected only once. The leading ten clones occupy more than 0.1% of the sample.

CDR1 LNHNV and CDR2 YYDKDF were looked up in the germline V gene (reference sequence). From cysteine to phenylalanine, the CDR3 is 13 amino acids long. Only the CDR3 region is kept as DNA, spanning 39 bases read in frame from base 1. V lost 4 bases and J lost 7 bases, and the count of bases not matched to a germline gene is 5. The donors were healthy, HIV-negative adults who had no recently reported acute infections or vaccinations. Only Caucasian adults living in Nashville, Tennessee, USA were represented among the donors. CD4+ T cells were enriched by magnetic negative selection; naive cells were then positively selected on CD45RA, and the negative fraction formed the memory subset. Blood was collected by leukapheresis, and PBMCs were isolated by Ficoll-Histopaque density gradient centrifugation and then cryopreserved in liquid nitrogen vapor phase. Analytical flow cytometry was used to check the purity and quantity of every magnetically sorted T cell population. Each sorted fraction had its genomic DNA isolated and then quantified by UV absorbance on a Nanodrop 2000c.

This TCR was sampled from a man aged 18 to 35 in good health. The sequenced material came from naive CD4+ T cells sorted from blood. Reading the label with the study, this specimen's cell subset or site is: CD45RA+ positively selected. The sequence is built from TRBV15 and TRBJ2-7, with 9 bases in between that match TRBD2. The nucleotides read TGTGCCACCAGCATAGCGGGAGTCTGGGAGCAGTACTTC. It is translated as CATSIAGVWEQYF.